This T cell receptor beta chain appears in the sequencing data of a study of cytomegalovirus exposure and HLA in healthy donors. CDR3 size: 15 residues. CDR1 is MNHEY and CDR2 is SVGAGI in the germline V gene. V was shortened by 0 bases and J by 5 bases, with 14 bases between the two germline ends. PCR amplification relied on 60 Vbeta primers (plus 13 Jbeta primers). Here immunoSEQ multiplex PCR was the method, and the copy in TCRdb shows in-frame clones only, minus some. Of 100,000 to 150,000 clones listed, around 71% are singletons. Notes on the study in general: Associated with HLA alleles at 0.05 false discovery rate in a later analysis were some 16,000 TCR beta sequences. Reported findings show TCR beta sequences accurately forecast HLA-A and HLA-B alleles in most subjects. Links to common viral pathogens appeared, in a later analysis, for several of the most significant clusters. In terms of immune exposure information, only CMV serostatus was available.

Note on this clone: Its antigen remains unknown.

The rearrangement joins TRBV6-5 to TRBJ2-7; D might be TRBD1 (5 bases). This TCR was recovered from a woman aged 55-69 years in good health and CMV-seropositive. Sequenced input: PBMCs. The CDR3 DNA is TGTGCCAGCAGTTACTCGTCCAGGGTGGTCAACGAGCAGTACTTC. It codes for CASSYSSRVVNEQYF.